This TCR beta chain was recovered during a study of T cells in women clearing cervical HPV infection. As concerns this clone: The read stops 3 residues short of the end of the CDR3; the missing end is completed from the germline J gene.

Profiled with immunoSEQ multiplex PCR; TCRdb holds only in-frame clones, not every one. Its table records some 39,000 clones. The V end was cut by 5 bases, the J end by 4 bases, with 13 bases between. CDR3 size: 14 residues. This TCR was recovered from a woman aged 18 to 69 with a cervical HPV16 infection that either progressed to CIN3+ or cleared (not recorded which). Sequenced: blood buffy coat. This chain joins TRBV12-3 or TRBV12-4 and TRBJ2-3; D gene ambiguous. The CDR3 sequence is CASSLTRPPDTQYF. The covered CDR3 bases are TGTGCCAGCAGTCTTACCAGGCCTCCAGATACG.